The source of this T cell receptor beta chain is a study of T cells in localized non-small cell lung cancer. Study outcomes and limitations: There was higher T cell clonality in uninvolved adjacent lung than in tumor, and it was highest there. A median of about 52 clones ranked among the top 100 in tumor appeared in adjacent lung.

Germline CDR1 is LNHNV and CDR2 is YYDKDF (reference sequence). Trimming pared 5 bases from V and 3 bases from J, leaving 10 bases between. This CDR3 region has 13 residues. To note about this clone: The antigen is undetermined.

This table comes from immunoSEQ multiplex PCR, and its TCRdb copy is limited to in-frame clones, with some not included. The sample holds 20,000 to 30,000 clones; about nine tenths are singletons and the top ten take roughly 9%. The TCR sequence derives from a woman aged 40-69 years with stage III lung adenocarcinoma. This material consisted of peripheral blood mononuclear cells, taken before any cancer treatment. The chain recombines TRBV15 with TRBJ1-2; D gene ambiguous. DNA of the CDR3: TGTGCCACCAGCGCAGCTTCGGACTATGGCTACACCTTC. It codes for CATSAASDYGYTF.